One sample yielded the 32 T cell receptor beta chains listed below, sequenced in a study of blood T cell repertoires in COVID-19. TCRdb's copy holds only in-frame clones and misses some; the assay was immunoSEQ multiplex PCR. The data contain over 130,000 clones, over 75% of them singletons. The sequenced sample was PBMCs or T cells enriched from blood (not recorded which). The receptors come from a man aged 45-60 years in a cohort exposed to, infected with or recovered from COVID-19 (not recorded which).

The genes are TRBV10-1 and TRBJ2-1; maybe TRBD1 (6 bases). Germline loops: CDR1 WNHNN, CDR2 SYGVQD (reference sequence). There are 14 residues in the CDR3. The CDR3 sequence: CALRSWGPYNEQFF. The CDR3 nucleotides are TGCGCGCTGCGGAGTTGGGGGCCTTACAATGAGCAGTTCTTC.

This clone was recorded many times. The chain is built from TRBV5-1 and TRBJ2-7, with TRBD1 as a possible D gene (6 bases). The CDR3 covers 13 residues. CDR1 is SGHRS and CDR2 is YFSETQ in the germline V gene. Trimming stripped 3 bases from V and 3 bases from J, with 10 bases between. CDR3 loop: CASSYDRNYEQYF. CDR3 bases: TGCGCCAGCAGCTACGACAGGAACTACGAGCAGTACTTC.

V is TRBV7-9 and J is TRBJ2-5, with 9 bases lining up with TRBD2. V gave up 7 bases and J gave up 2 bases; unmatched junction bases: 8. This CDR3 region has 15 residues. Germline lookup yields CDR1 SEHNR and CDR2 FQNEAQ (reference sequence). The CDR3 sequence: CASKSLAGTQETQYF. CDR3 bases: TGTGCCAGCAAGTCACTAGCGGGCACGCAAGAGACCCAGTACTTC.

The chain links TRBV3-1 (or the pseudogene TRBV3-2) to TRBJ1-2, with a possible D match to TRBD1 (5 bases). Germline lookup yields CDR1 LGHDT and CDR2 YNNKEL (reference sequence). V was cut by 5 bases and J by 8 bases, with 9 bases left in between. The CDR3 has 11 amino acids. DNA of the CDR3: TGTGCCAGCAGCTCAGGGAAGGGCTACACCTTC. Its protein is CASSSGKGYTF.

The V call is TRBV12-5, the J call TRBJ1-5; the D gene is possibly TRBD1 (5 bases). Germline V lookup: CDR1 LGHNT, CDR2 FRNRAP. This CDR3 has 14 amino acids. Trimming removed 6 bases from V and 2 bases from J, with 11 bases in between. The CDR3 loop reads CASGAGGGNQPQHF. DNA of the CDR3: TGTGCTAGTGGGGCTGGAGGGGGCAATCAGCCCCAGCATTTT.

The chain combines TRBV12-3 or TRBV12-4 with TRBJ1-1; a possible D gene is TRBD1 (6 bases). CDR3 size: 13 residues. The germline V and J ends were trimmed by 11 bases and 1 base, with 14 bases remaining between them. CDR3 DNA: TGTGCCGGCTACAGGGCGGGGAACACTGAAGCTTTCTTT. Translated, it gives CAGYRAGNTEAFF.

The genes are TRBV10-2 and TRBJ1-2; D ambiguous. This CDR3 spans 13 amino acids. Germline loops: CDR1 WSHSY, CDR2 SAAADI. V was clipped by 5 bases and J by 6 bases, with 13 bases between them. CDR3 region: CASSPQTGNGYTF. Written as DNA, the CDR3 is TGCGCCAGCAGTCCACAGACGGGGAATGGCTACACCTTC.

This clone was seen just once. The chain has TRBV6-2 or TRBV6-3 and TRBJ2-7, with a weak D call TRBD2 (6 bases). Germline CDR1 is MNHEY and CDR2 is SVGEGT. V lost 2 bases to trimming and J lost 2 bases, with 7 bases between them. This CDR3 contains 13 residues. CDR3 amino acids: CASSYASAYEQYF. CDR3 DNA: TGTGCCAGCAGTTACGCTAGCGCCTACGAGCAGTACTTC.

This chain uses TRBV9 with TRBJ1-2; tentative D call: TRBD1 (6 bases). This CDR3 has 14 residues. Trimming pared 1 base from V and 2 bases from J, leaving 9 bases between. The germline gives CDR1 SGDLS, CDR2 YYNGEE. Here the CDR3 DNA reads TGTGCCAGCAGCGTATCCGGACAGAACTATGGCTACACCTTC. As protein: CASSVSGQNYGYTF.

J is TRBJ2-3 and V is TRBV27; TRBD2 matches 7 bases. CDR1 is MNHEY and CDR2 is SMNVEV in the germline V gene (reference sequence). The CDR3 totals 14 residues. Trimming took 3 bases from V and 2 from J; bases not matched to a gene: 2. CDR3 coding DNA: TGTGCCAGCAGTTTTCGGGGGGTCACAGATACGCAGTATTTT. Its translation is CASSFRGVTDTQYF.

Here the CDR3 DNA reads TGTGCCAGCAGCCCTCGGGAGGGCCTAAACACAGATACGCAGTATTTT. Amino acid sequence: CASSPREGLNTDTQYF. The chain employs TRBV4-2 and TRBJ2-3; 8 nucleotides match TRBD2. The trim removed 4 bases at V and 2 bases at J, leaving 8 bases unmatched. CDR3 length: 16 amino acids. Germline V lookup: CDR1 LGHNA, CDR2 YNFKEQ.

This clone was found once. The chain joins TRBV10-2 to TRBJ2-1; possible D gene TRBD1, 5 bases. CDR1 and CDR2 from the germline V gene are WSHSY and SAAADI. Trimming cost V 8 bases and J 7 bases, with 12 bases left between them. This CDR3 spans 12 amino acids. The CDR3 is CASGAMWNEQFF. The CDR3 coding sequence is TGCGCCAGCGGGGCGATGTGGAATGAGCAGTTCTTC.

This rearrangement joins TRBV5-1 to TRBJ2-7, with a weak D call TRBD2 (5 bases). Germline-derived CDR1 and CDR2 are SGHRS and YFSETQ. Trimming pared 2 bases from V and 1 base from J, leaving 13 bases between. The CDR3 runs 15 residues. The CDR3 nucleotides read TGCGCCAGCAGCTTAACTGACGGGGATTCCTACGAGCAGTACTTC. As protein: CASSLTDGDSYEQYF.

The chain combines TRBV4-1 with TRBJ1-4; weak D call: TRBD1 (5 bases). Deletions cut 0 bases from V and 4 bases from J, with 18 bases between. CDR1 MGHRA and CDR2 YSYEKL come from the germline V gene. This CDR3 is built from 18 residues. CDR3 residues: CASSQDRRQGARNEKLFF. CDR3 nucleotide sequence: TGCGCCAGCAGCCAAGATCGACGGCAGGGTGCCCGTAATGAAAAACTGTTTTTT.

The chain combines TRBV5-1 with TRBJ2-7; perhaps TRBD2 as D (5 bases). This CDR3 spans 18 amino acids. CDR1 is SGHRS, CDR2 YFSETQ, per germline. V lost 4 bases and J lost 4, with 27 bases in between. In DNA form, the CDR3 reads TGCGCCAGCAGCCGGGCGTGGTTTGGGGAGCGGCCTTCTTACGAGCAGTACTTC. Its protein product is CASSRAWFGERPSYEQYF.

The chain combines TRBV3-1 (or the pseudogene TRBV3-2) with TRBJ2-6; the match to TRBD2 covers 11 bases. Losses at the gene ends were 4 bases for V and 3 bases for J; bases not matched to a gene: 11. This CDR3 has 19 amino acids. Germline V lookup: CDR1 LGHDT, CDR2 YNNKEL (reference sequence). The CDR3 DNA is TGTGCCAGCAGCCGGAATTTACTAGCGGGAGCTTATGGGGCCAACGTCCTGACTTTC. It codes for CASSRNLLAGAYGANVLTF.

The chain links TRBV9 to TRBJ2-5; possibly TRBD1 for D (6 bases). The germline gives CDR1 SGDLS, CDR2 YYNGEE. This CDR3 region has 15 residues. V lost 4 bases and J 5 bases, leaving 18 bases between the germline ends. The CDR3 coding sequence is TGTGCCAGCAGCCCCGCCACAGGGCGATTGGAGACCCAGTACTTC. It codes for CASSPATGRLETQYF.

The J gene is TRBJ2-1, the V gene TRBV3-1 (or the pseudogene TRBV3-2); D is perhaps TRBD1 (5 bases). CDR1 is LGHDT and CDR2 is YNNKEL in the germline V gene (reference sequence). V lost 0 bases and J 5 bases, leaving 11 bases between the germline ends. The CDR3 totals 15 residues. The CDR3 DNA reads TGTGCCAGCAGCCAAGAGACAGCGCGGAACAATGAGCAGTTCTTC. As protein: CASSQETARNNEQFF.

This rearrangement joins TRBV5-1 to TRBJ1-2; TRBD1 is a possible D gene (6 bases). The CDR3 length is 15 residues. V was cut by 3 bases and J by 7 bases, with 19 bases left in between. Looked up from germline, CDR1 is SGHRS and CDR2 is YFSETQ. The CDR3 coding sequence is TGCGCCAGCAGCTATACCACCGGGACAATTGGTGGCTACACCTTC. Its protein product is CASSYTTGTIGGYTF.

CDR3 nucleotide sequence: TGTGCCAGTAGTACCGGTTCTCGAGAGACCCAGTACTTC. It is translated as CASSTGSRETQYF. This chain links TRBV19 with TRBJ2-5; D remains unclear. CDR3 length: 13 amino acids. Per the germline V gene, CDR1 is LNHDA and CDR2 is SQIVND (reference sequence). Trimming pared 4 bases from V and 4 bases from J, leaving 10 bases between.

The table lists this clone with a count of one. The J gene is TRBJ2-3, the V gene TRBV7-2, with TRBD2 matching over 7 bases. The V segment lost 2 bases and the J segment 1 base; nucleotides outside the gene matches: 3. The CDR3 is 15 amino acids. Germline V CDR1 and CDR2: SGHTA, FQGNSA. The DNA of the CDR3 is TGTGCCAGCAGCTTATGGGGGGGAGGCACAGATACGCAGTATTTT. Its protein product is CASSLWGGGTDTQYF.

The rearrangement links TRBV6-5 to TRBJ1-1, with 7 nucleotides matching TRBD1. The CDR3 loop spans 15 amino acids. CDR1 and CDR2 from the germline V gene are MNHEY and SVGAGI. J was trimmed by 0 bases and V by 10 bases; bases with no gene match: 11. CDR3 sequence reads: CATNFRTGLNTEAFF. The CDR3 region has the DNA TGTGCCACCAACTTTCGGACAGGATTGAACACTGAAGCTTTCTTT.

V usage is TRBV10-2 and J usage is TRBJ2-2; D not certain. The CDR3 length is 14 residues. Trimming pared 2 bases from V and 5 bases from J, leaving 9 bases between. Germline CDR1 is WSHSY and CDR2 is SAAADI. The CDR3 protein is CASSETIGTGELFF. The CDR3 DNA reads as TGCGCCAGCAGTGAGACCATCGGGACCGGGGAGCTGTTTTTT.

The J gene is TRBJ2-6, the V gene TRBV2; D ambiguous. V lost 6 bases and J lost 0, with 12 bases in between. Germline V gene data show CDR1 as SNHLY and CDR2 as FYNNEI. The length of the CDR3 is 16 residues. The CDR3 spells CASSRLPGSGANVLTF. CDR3 nucleotide sequence: TGTGCCAGCAGCCGACTCCCGGGCTCTGGGGCCAACGTCCTGACTTTC. Full variable domain (outside the CDR3, taken from reference TRBV2 and TRBJ2-6): EPEVTQTPSHQVTQMGQEVILRCVPISNHLYFYWYRQILGQKVEFLVSFYNNEISEKSEIFDDQFSVERPDGSNFTLKIRSTKLEDSAMYFCASSRLPGSGANVLTFGAGSRLTVL.

The chain combines TRBV5-4 with TRBJ2-3; tentatively, D is TRBD1 (6 bases). V lost 3 bases and J lost 2, with 16 bases in between. The CDR3 extends over 16 amino acids. Germline V gives CDR1 SGHNT, CDR2 YYREEE (reference sequence). For the CDR3, the DNA is TGTGCCAGCAGCTCTGACCCGGACAGAACCACAGATACGCAGTATTTT. It translates to CASSSDPDRTTDTQYF.

This chain uses TRBV5-1 with TRBJ2-2; 11 bases line up with TRBD1. This CDR3 region has 16 residues. Trimming at V came to 4 bases and at J to 5 bases, leaving 7 bases not matched to a gene. Germline V gene sequence: CDR1 SGHRS, CDR2 YFSETQ. The CDR3 is CASSVGTGGTTGELFF. Here the CDR3 DNA reads TGCGCCAGCAGCGTGGGGACAGGGGGTACGACCGGGGAGCTGTTTTTT.

The chain uses TRBV14 and TRBJ2-7; 7 bases are shared with TRBD2. The V gene end was trimmed by 0 bases and the J gene end by 1 base; junction bases not matched to a gene: 3. Per the germline V gene, CDR1 is SGHDN and CDR2 is FVKESK. This CDR3 contains 15 residues. The DNA for the CDR3 is TGTGCCAGCAGCCAAGATGGGCGGGGGTCCTACGAGCAGTACTTC. Amino acid sequence: CASSQDGRGSYEQYF.

The V gene is TRBV30, the J gene TRBJ2-2; D remains ambiguous. The germline gives CDR1 GTSNPN, CDR2 SVGIG (reference sequence). Trimming cost V 3 bases and J 6 bases, with 14 bases left between them. The CDR3 spans 14 residues. The CDR3 protein is CAWRGSRGSGELFF. The CDR3 DNA follows: TGTGCCTGGAGGGGTAGTAGAGGTTCCGGGGAGCTGTTTTTT.

CDR3 bases: TGTGCCAGCAATGAAGGACTAGCGGGAGTGACAGATACGCAGTATTTT. This translates into CASNEGLAGVTDTQYF. The chain couples TRBV7-6 to TRBJ2-3, with 13 bases aligning to TRBD2. The CDR3 covers 16 residues. V gave up 7 bases and J gave up 3 bases; unmatched junction bases: 7. Germline-derived CDR1 and CDR2 are SGHVS and FNYEAQ.

This clone was recorded only once. V gene TRBV14 combines with J gene TRBJ2-5, with D unclear. V lost 0 bases to trimming and J lost 2 bases, with 7 bases between them. CDR3 length: 14 residues. CDR1 is SGHDN and CDR2 is FVKESK in the germline V gene. CDR3 loop: CASSQEWPQETQYF. The CDR3 nucleotides are TGTGCCAGCAGCCAAGAATGGCCACAAGAGACCCAGTACTTC.

This clone was detected only a few times. The V call is TRBV11-3, the J call TRBJ2-1; 7 positions agree with TRBD1. The germline V gene encodes CDR1 SGHNT and CDR2 YENEEA. Trimming at V came to 3 bases and at J to 3 bases, leaving 5 bases not matched to a gene. The CDR3 sequence is 15 residues long. The CDR3 loop is CASSFGQAIYNEQFF. The CDR3 coding sequence is TGTGCCAGCAGCTTCGGACAGGCGATCTACAATGAGCAGTTCTTC.

The J gene is TRBJ1-1, the V gene TRBV7-3; D call uncertain. The CDR3 is made up of 14 amino acids. V was trimmed by 0 bases and J by 0 bases, leaving 5 bases between them. Germline V CDR1 and CDR2: SGHTA, FQGTGA. This chain's CDR3 is CASSLTSMNTEAFF. Written as DNA, the CDR3 is TGTGCCAGCAGCTTAACATCCATGAACACTGAAGCTTTCTTT. The variable domain in full, completed from reference TRBV7-3 and TRBJ1-1, reads GAGVSQTPSNKVTEKGKYVELRCDPISGHTALYWYRQSLGQGPEFLIYFQGTGAADDSGLPNDRFFAVRPEGSVSTLKIQRTERGDSAVYLCASSLTSMNTEAFFGQGTRLTVV.